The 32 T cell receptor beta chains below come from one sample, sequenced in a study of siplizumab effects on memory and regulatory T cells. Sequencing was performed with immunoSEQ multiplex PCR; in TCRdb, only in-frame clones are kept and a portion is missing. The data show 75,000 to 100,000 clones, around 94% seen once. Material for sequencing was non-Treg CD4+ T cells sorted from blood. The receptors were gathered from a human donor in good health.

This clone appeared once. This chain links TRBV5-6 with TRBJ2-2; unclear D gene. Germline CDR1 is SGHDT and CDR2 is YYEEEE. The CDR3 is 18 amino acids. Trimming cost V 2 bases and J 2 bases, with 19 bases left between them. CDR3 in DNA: TGTGCCAGCAGCTTTTACATTGTTTCCTACGGTAACACCGGGGAGCTGTTTTTT. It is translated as CASSFYIVSYGNTGELFF.

The CDR3 DNA reads as TGTGCCAGCAGTGAAACGTCGGGCAGGGGCTATGAGCAGTTCTTC. As protein: CASSETSGRGYEQFF. The J gene is TRBJ2-1, the V gene TRBV28; tentative D call: TRBD1 (6 bases). Germline V gene sequence: CDR1 MDHEN, CDR2 SYDVKM. The CDR3 spans 15 residues. Trimming stripped 5 bases from V and 8 bases from J, with 19 bases between. Full variable domain (missing parts from reference TRBV28 and TRBJ2-1): DVKVTQSSRYLVKRTGEKVFLECVQDMDHENMFWYRQDPGLGLRLIYFSYDVKMKEKGDIPEGYSVSREKKERFSLILESASTNQTSMYLCASSETSGRGYEQFFGPGTRLTVL.

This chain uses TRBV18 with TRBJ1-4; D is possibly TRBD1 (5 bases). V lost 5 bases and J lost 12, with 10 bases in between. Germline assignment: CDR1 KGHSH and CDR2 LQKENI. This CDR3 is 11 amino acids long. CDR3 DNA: TGTGCCAGCTCAGCCAGGGTGGAACTGTTTTTT. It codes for CASSARVELFF.

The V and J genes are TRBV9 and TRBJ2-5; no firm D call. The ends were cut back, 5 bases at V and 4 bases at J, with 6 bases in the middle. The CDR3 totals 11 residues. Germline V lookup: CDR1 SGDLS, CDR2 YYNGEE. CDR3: CASSKTETQYF. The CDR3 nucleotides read TGTGCCAGCAGTAAGACAGAGACCCAGTACTTC.

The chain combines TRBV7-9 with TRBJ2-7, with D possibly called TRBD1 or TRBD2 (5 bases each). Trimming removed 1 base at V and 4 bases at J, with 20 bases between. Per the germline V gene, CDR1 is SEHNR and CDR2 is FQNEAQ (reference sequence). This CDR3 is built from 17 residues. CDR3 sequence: CASSLVPGQGRGYEQYF. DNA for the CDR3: TGTGCCAGCAGCTTAGTTCCGGGCCAGGGCCGGGGTTACGAGCAGTACTTC.

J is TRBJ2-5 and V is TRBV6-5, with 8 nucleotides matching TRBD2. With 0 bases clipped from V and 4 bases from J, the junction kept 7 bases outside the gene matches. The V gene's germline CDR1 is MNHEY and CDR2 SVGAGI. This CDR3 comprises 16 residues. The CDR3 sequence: CASSYSEVAGTETQYF. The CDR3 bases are TGTGCCAGCAGTTACTCCGAGGTAGCGGGAACAGAGACCCAGTACTTC.

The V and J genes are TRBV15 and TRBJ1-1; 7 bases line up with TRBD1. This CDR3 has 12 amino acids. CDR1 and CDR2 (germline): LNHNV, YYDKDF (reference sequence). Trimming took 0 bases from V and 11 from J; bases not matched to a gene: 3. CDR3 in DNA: TGTGCCACCAGCAGAGATGGCAGGGGGGCTTTCTTT. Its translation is CATSRDGRGAFF.

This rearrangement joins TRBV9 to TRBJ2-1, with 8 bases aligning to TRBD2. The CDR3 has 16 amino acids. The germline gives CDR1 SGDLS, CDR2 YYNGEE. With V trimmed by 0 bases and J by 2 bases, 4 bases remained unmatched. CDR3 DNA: TGTGCCAGCAGCGTAGTCGGGACTAGTGCCTACAATGAGCAGTTCTTC. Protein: CASSVVGTSAYNEQFF. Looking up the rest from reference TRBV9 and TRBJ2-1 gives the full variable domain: DSGVTQTPKHLITATGQRVTLRCSPRSGDLSVYWYQQSLDQGLQFLIQYYNGEERAKGNILERFSAQQFPDLHSELNLSSLELGDSALYFCASSVVGTSAYNEQFFGPGTRLTVL.

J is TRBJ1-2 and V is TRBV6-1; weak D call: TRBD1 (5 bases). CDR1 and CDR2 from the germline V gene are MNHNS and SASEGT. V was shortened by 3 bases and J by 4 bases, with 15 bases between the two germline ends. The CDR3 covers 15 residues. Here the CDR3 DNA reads TGTGCCAGCAGTGATATGGGGCGGGGAGGCTATGGCTACACCTTC. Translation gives CASSDMGRGGYGYTF.

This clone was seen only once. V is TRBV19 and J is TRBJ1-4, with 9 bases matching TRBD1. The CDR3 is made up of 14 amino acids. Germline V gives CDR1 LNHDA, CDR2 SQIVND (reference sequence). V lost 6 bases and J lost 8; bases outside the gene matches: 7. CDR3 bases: TGTGCCAGTAGCGCCGGGACAGGGCGGGAAAAACTGTTTTTT. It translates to CASSAGTGREKLFF.

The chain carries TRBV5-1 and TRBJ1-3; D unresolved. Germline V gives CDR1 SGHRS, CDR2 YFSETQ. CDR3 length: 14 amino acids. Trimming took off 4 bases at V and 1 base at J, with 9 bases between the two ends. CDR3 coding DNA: TGCGCCAGCAGCACGGACGGTTCTGGAAACACCATATATTTT. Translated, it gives CASSTDGSGNTIYF.

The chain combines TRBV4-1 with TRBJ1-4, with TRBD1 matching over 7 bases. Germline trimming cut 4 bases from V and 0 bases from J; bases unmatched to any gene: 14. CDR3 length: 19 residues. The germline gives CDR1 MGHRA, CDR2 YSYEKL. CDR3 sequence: CASSPIGTDYIATNEKLFF. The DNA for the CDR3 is TGCGCCAGCAGCCCCATCGGGACAGACTACATTGCAACTAATGAAAAACTGTTTTTT.

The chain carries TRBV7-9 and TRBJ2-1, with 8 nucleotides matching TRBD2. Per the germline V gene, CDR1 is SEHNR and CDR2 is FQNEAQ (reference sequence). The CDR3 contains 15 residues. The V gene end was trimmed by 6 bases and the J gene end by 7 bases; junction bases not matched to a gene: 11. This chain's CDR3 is CASSNLAGKENEQFF. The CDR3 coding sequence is TGTGCCAGCAGTAATTTAGCGGGAAAAGAGAATGAGCAGTTCTTC.

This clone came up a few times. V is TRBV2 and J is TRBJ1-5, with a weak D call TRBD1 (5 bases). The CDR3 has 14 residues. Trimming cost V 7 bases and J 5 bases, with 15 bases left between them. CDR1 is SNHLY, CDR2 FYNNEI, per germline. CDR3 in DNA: TGTGCCAGCATGCCGGACACGTTGTATCAGCCCCAGCATTTT. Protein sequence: CASMPDTLYQPQHF.

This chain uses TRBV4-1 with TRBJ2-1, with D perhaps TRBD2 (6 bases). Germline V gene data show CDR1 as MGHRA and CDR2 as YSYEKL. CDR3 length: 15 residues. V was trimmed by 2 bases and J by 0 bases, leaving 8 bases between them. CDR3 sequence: CASSQLGSSYNEQFF. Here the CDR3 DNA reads TGCGCCAGCAGCCAACTCGGGAGCTCCTACAATGAGCAGTTCTTC.

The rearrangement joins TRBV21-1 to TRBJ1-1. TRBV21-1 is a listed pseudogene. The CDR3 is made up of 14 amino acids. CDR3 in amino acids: CASSKHTSNTEAFF. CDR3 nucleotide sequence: TGTGCCAGCAGCAAACATACTTCGAACACTGAAGCTTTCTTT.

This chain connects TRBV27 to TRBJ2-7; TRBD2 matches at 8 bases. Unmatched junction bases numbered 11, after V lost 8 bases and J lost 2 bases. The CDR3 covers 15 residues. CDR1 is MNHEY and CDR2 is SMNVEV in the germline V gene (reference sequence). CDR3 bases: TGTGCCAGCCGAGAACGGACTAGCAGAACCTACGAGCAGTACTTC. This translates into CASRERTSRTYEQYF.

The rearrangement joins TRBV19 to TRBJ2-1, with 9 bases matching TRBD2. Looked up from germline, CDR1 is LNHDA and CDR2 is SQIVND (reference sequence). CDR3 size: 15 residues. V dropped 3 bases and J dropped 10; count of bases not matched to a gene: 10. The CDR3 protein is CASSISAGGPSEQFF. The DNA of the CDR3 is TGTGCCAGTAGTATTAGCGCGGGAGGGCCGAGCGAGCAGTTCTTC.

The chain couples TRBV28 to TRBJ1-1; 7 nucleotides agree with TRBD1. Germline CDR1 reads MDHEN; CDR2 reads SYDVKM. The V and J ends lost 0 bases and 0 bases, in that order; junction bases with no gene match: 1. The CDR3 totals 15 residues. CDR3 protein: CASSLWGTVNTEAFF. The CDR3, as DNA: TGTGCCAGCAGTTTATGGGGGACAGTGAACACTGAAGCTTTCTTT.

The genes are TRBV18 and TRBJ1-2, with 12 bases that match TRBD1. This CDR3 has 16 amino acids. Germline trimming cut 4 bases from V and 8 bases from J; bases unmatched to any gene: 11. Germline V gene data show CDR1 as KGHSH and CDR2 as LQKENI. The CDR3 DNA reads TGTGCCAGCTCACTCGGACGGGGACAGGGGGCTGAAGGCTACACCTTC. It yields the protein CASSLGRGQGAEGYTF.

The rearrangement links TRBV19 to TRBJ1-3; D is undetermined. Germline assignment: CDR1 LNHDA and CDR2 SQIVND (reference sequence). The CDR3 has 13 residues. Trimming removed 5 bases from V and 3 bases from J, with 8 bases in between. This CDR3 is CASSFTLGNTIYF. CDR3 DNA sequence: TGTGCCAGTAGTTTTACCCTTGGAAACACCATATATTTT.

DNA of the CDR3: TGTGCCAGTAGTCTCTCCACAGGGGGCGCTAAAGGGATCACTGAAGCTTTCTTT. Amino acids: CASSLSTGGAKGITEAFF. V is TRBV19 and J is TRBJ1-1; 9 nucleotides align to TRBD1. CDR3 size: 18 residues. CDR1 is LNHDA and CDR2 is SQIVND in the germline V gene (reference sequence). V trimming: 5 bases; J trimming: 4 bases; junction bases outside the gene matches: 17.

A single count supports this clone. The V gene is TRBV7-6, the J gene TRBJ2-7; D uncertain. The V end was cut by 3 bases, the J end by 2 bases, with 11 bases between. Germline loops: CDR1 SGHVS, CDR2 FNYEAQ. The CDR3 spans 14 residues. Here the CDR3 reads CASSLSRSAYEQYF. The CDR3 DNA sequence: TGTGCCAGCAGCTTGTCCCGAAGCGCCTACGAGCAGTACTTC.

The CDR3 spells CASSKNGLAGGPVNNEQFF. The CDR3 region has the DNA TGTGCCAGTAGTAAAAACGGACTAGCGGGAGGGCCTGTGAACAATGAGCAGTTCTTC. The rearrangement joins TRBV19 to TRBJ2-1; the match to TRBD2 covers 15 bases. This CDR3 has 19 residues. The trim removed 4 bases at V and 5 bases at J, leaving 12 bases unmatched. Germline V lookup: CDR1 LNHDA, CDR2 SQIVND (reference sequence).

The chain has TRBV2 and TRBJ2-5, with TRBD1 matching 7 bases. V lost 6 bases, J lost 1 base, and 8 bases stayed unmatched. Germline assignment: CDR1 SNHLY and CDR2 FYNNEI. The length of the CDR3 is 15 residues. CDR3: CASSPSGGLQETQYF. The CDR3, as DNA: TGTGCCAGCAGCCCTTCAGGGGGTCTCCAAGAGACCCAGTACTTC. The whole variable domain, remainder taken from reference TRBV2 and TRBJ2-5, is EPEVTQTPSHQVTQMGQEVILRCVPISNHLYFYWYRQILGQKVEFLVSFYNNEISEKSEIFDDQFSVERPDGSNFTLKIRSTKLEDSAMYFCASSPSGGLQETQYFGPGTRLLVL.

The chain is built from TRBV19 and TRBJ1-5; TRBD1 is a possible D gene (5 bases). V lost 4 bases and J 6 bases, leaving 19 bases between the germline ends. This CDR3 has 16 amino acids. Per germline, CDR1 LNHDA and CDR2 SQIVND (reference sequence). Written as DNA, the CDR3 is TGTGCCAGTAGTAGACGGGTATCGGGACGCGGTCAGCCCCAGCATTTT. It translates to CASSRRVSGRGQPQHF.

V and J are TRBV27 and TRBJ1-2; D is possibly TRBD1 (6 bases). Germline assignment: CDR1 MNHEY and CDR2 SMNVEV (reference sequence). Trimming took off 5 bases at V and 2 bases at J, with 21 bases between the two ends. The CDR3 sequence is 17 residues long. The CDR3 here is CASSLRGPLNSNYGYTF. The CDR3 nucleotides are TGTGCCAGCAGTCTGCGGGGGCCTTTGAATTCAAACTATGGCTACACCTTC.

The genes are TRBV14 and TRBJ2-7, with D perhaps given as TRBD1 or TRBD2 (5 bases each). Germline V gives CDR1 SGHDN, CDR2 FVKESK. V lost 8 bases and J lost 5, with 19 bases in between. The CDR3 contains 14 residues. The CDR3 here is CASGAGAQIHEQYF. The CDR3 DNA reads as TGTGCCAGCGGGGCGGGCGCCCAGATCCACGAGCAGTACTTC.

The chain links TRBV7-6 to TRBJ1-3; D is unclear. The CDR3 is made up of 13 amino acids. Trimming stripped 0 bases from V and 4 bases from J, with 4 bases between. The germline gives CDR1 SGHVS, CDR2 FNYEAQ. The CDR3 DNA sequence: TGTGCCAGCAGCTTAGCCCTAGGAAACACCATATATTTT. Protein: CASSLALGNTIYF.

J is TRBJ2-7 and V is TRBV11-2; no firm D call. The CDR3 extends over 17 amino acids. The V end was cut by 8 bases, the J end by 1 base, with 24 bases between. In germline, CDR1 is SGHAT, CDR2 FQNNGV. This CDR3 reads CASELDLSVAESYEQYF. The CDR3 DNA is TGTGCCAGCGAGCTTGATCTTTCGGTTGCCGAATCCTACGAGCAGTACTTC.

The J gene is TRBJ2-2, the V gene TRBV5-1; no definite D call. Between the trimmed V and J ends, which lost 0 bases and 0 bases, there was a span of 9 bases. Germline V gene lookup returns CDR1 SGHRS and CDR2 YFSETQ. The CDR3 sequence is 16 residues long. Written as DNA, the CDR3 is TGCGCCAGCAGCTTGGTTGTTCAGCCGAACACCGGGGAGCTGTTTTTT. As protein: CASSLVVQPNTGELFF.

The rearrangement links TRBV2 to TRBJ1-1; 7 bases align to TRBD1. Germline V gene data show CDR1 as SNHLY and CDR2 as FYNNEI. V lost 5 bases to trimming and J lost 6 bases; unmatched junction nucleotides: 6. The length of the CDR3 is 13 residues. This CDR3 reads CASSRQGLAEAFF. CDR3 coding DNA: TGTGCCAGCAGTCGACAGGGATTGGCTGAAGCTTTCTTT.